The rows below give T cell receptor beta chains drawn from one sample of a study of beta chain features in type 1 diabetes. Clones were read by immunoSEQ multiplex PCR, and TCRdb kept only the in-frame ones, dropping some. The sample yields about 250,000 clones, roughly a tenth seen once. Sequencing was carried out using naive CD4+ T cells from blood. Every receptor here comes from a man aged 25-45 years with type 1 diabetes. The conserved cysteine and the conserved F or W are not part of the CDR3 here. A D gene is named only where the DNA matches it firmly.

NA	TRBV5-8	ASSSSYYNSPLH
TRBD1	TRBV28	ASSTGGREQF
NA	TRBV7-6	ASSFEDSKETQY
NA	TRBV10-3	AIKDSPYNEQF
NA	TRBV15	ATSREPGGGETQY
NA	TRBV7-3	ASSPSMGGEQY
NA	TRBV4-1	ASSHQQWLVQETQY
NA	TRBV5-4	ASSFRDWYTDTQY
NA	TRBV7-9	ASSLGAGAYEQY
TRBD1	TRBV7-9	ASSLGDRGTTNEKLF
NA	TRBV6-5	ASTQGGGYT
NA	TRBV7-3	ASSLSISYEQY
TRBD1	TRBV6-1	ASGDRGYEQY
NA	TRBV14	ASSPQGYTIY
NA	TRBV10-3	AISAHGGEGDTQY
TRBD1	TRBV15	ATSREPTGAYEQY
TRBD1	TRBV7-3	ASRLRGQGARDTQY
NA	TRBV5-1	ASSLEDNTQY
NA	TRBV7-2	ASSSNYITGLGGYT
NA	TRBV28	ASSLRGPYEQY
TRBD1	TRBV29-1	SHRGTQETQY
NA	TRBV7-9	ASSTQANTEAF
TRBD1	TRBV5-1	ASSAGQGGRYEQY
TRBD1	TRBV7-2	ASSAYRGLGEKLF
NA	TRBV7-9	ASQGVGGYT
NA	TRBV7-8	ASSLDRDTEAF
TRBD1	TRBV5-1	ASSRGRQGAGDEKLF
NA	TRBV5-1	ASSPGQQLNEQF
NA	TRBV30	AFCPGRGREQY
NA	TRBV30	AWSTTEQF
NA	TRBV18	ASSPWYSAEGLETQY
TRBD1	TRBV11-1	ASSLGQVRDNEQF
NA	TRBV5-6	ASSLGQEDGYT
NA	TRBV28	ASSLLSTDTQY
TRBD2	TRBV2	ASRALAGGNNEQF
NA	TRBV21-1	ASSGQEKLF
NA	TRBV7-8	ASRMGGSDTGELF
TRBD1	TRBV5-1	ASSRQGFLSGANVLT
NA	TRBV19	ASRRVNTEAF
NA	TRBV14	ASSQSGIQETQY
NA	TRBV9	ASSAPSSGGYDGYT
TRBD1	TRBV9	ASSPDRGSSPLH
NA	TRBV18	ASSPPGGGSNQPQH
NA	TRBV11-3	ASSLGGADTQY
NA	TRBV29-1	SVLTRASTGELF
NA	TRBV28	ASSSALGADTQY
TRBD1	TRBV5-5	ASSLTGTVGAF
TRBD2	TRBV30	AHGVHGGYEQY
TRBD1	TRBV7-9	ASSPDRSSGANVLT
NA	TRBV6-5	ASSEDGDYNEQF
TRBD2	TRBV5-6	ASSVTSGGREQY
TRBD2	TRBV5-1	ASSAGLAEGTQY
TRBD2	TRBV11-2	ASSPLAGGSNEQF
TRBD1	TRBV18	ASSPTGATGNTIY
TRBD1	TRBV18	ANSPDRAYEQY
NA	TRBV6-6	ASSPNNEQF
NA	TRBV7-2	ASTGVVDTQY